The 19 T cell receptor beta chains given below trace back to one sample, sequenced in a study of circulating CD8 cells and anti-PD-1 response in melanoma. Each library started from roughly 15 ng of total RNA using the QIAseq Immune Repertoire TCR panel. TCRdb reprocessed the reads via MiXCR and lists one record per CDR3 protein. In the table there are 300 to 400 distinct CDR3 sequences, about 10% of which are singletons. Sorting of live CD3+CD8+TCRalphabeta+ cells by PD-1 and/or TIGIT gave four subsets. The sample was CD8+ T cells from PBMCs, taken at baseline or after one month of anti-PD-1 therapy (not recorded which). All receptors derive from a human donor with melanoma. The donor label of this sample is uncertain. Some clones in this sample may be carry-over from other donors' samples.

This clonotype is medium-sized (0.01 to 0.1%) by share. V gene TRBV19 combines with J gene TRBJ2-2, with a possible D match to TRBD2 (6 bases). V was shortened by 5 bases and J by 6 bases, with 13 bases between the two germline ends. Looked up from germline, CDR1 is LNHDA and CDR2 is SQIVND (reference sequence). This CDR3 comprises 14 residues. Here the CDR3 reads CASSVTSLAGELFF. Written as DNA, the CDR3 is TGTGCCAGTAGTGTGACTAGTCTTGCCGGGGAGCTGTTTTTT. The variable domain in full, completed from reference TRBV19 and TRBJ2-2, reads DGGITQSPKYLFRKEGQNVTLSCEQNLNHDAMYWYRQDPGQGLRLIYYSQIVNDFQKGDIAEGYSVSREKKESFPLTVTSAQKNPTAFYLCASSVTSLAGELFFGEGSRLTVL.

This clonotype is categorized as large. The chain joins TRBV18 to TRBJ2-7, with D unresolved. This CDR3 is built from 13 residues. Germline CDR1 KGHSH, CDR2 LQKENI. V lost 2 bases and J 3 bases, leaving 8 bases between the germline ends. The CDR3 protein is CASSPGVYYEQYF. The CDR3 DNA reads as TGTGCCAGCTCACCAGGGGTTTACTACGAGCAGTACTTC. Using reference TRBV18 and TRBJ2-7 for the parts outside the CDR3, the full variable domain is NAGVMQNPRHLVRRRGQEARLRCSPMKGHSHVYWYRQLPEEGLKFMVYLQKENIIDESGMPKERFSAEFPKEGPSILRIQQVVRGDSAAYFCASSPGVYYEQYFGPGTRLTVT.

This clonotype has just a few counts. The V gene is TRBV12-5, the J gene TRBJ2-2, with 9 positions matching TRBD1. The CDR3 is made up of 13 amino acids. Germline V gives CDR1 LGHNT, CDR2 FRNRAP. The CDR3 sequence is CETGGSNTGELFF. CDR3 bases: TGTGAAACAGGGGGCTCGAACACCGGGGAGCTGTTTTTT. The full variable domain, in which reference TRBV12-5 and TRBJ2-2 provide the parts outside the CDR3, is DARVTQTPRHKVTEMGQEVTMRCQPILGHNTVFWYRQTMMQGLELLAYFRNRAPLDDSGMPKDRFSAEMPDATLATLKIQPSEPRDSAVYFCETGGSNTGELFFGEGSRLTVL.

This clonotype is deemed large. CDR3 bases: TGTGCCACCAGGACGGGCAGGGGGGACACCGGGGAGCTGTTTTTT. Encoded protein: CATRTGRGDTGELFF. The chain uses TRBV24-1 and TRBJ2-2; tentative D call: TRBD1 (7 bases). Germline V gene data show CDR1 as KGHDR and CDR2 as SFDVKD. The CDR3 is 15 amino acids. Trimming took 7 bases from V and 3 from J, leaving 14 bases between them.

This clonotype is labeled as medium-sized. The chain uses TRBV9 and TRBJ2-5, with D tentatively TRBD2 (5 bases). Germline V lookup: CDR1 SGDLS, CDR2 YYNGEE. This CDR3 has 15 amino acids. Between the trimmed V and J ends, which lost 0 bases and 5 bases, there was a span of 14 bases. CDR3 residues: CASSVEGGPRETQYF. The CDR3 DNA reads TGTGCCAGCAGCGTAGAAGGAGGACCGCGGGAGACCCAGTACTTC.

By frequency in the sample, this clonotype is large. This chain uses TRBV20-1 with TRBJ2-1; D not certain. CDR3 length: 15 amino acids. The ends were cut back, 0 bases at V and 6 bases at J, with 15 bases in the middle. Germline CDR1 reads DFQATT; CDR2 reads SNEGSKA (reference sequence). CDR3 DNA sequence: TGCAGTGCTAGAGATCTAGATCTACCCTCCAATGAGCAGTTCTTC. Protein product: CSARDLDLPSNEQFF.

For this clonotype: It may be a read error: a sequence one base away is much more abundant. CDR3: CASRVTSLAGELFF. The CDR3 DNA sequence: TGTGCCAGTAGAGTGACTAGTCTTGCCGGGGAGCTGTTTTTT. This sequence joins TRBV19 and TRBJ2-2; a possible D gene is TRBD2 (6 bases). Germline V gene lookup returns CDR1 LNHDA and CDR2 SQIVND (reference sequence). The V end was cut by 6 bases, the J end by 6 bases, with 14 bases between. This CDR3 region has 14 residues. The whole variable domain, filled in from reference TRBV19 and TRBJ2-2, reads DGGITQSPKYLFRKEGQNVTLSCEQNLNHDAMYWYRQDPGQGLRLIYYSQIVNDFQKGDIAEGYSVSREKKESFPLTVTSAQKNPTAFYLCASRVTSLAGELFFGEGSRLTVL.

This clonotype was observed a handful of times. The chain has TRBV19 and TRBJ1-1; no reliable D call. The ends were cut back, 1 base at V and 5 bases at J, with 5 bases in the middle. Germline assignment: CDR1 LNHDA and CDR2 SQIVND (reference sequence). CDR3 length: 12 amino acids. This CDR3 reads CASSIGRTEAFF. CDR3 in DNA: TGTGCCAGTAGTATAGGGAGGACTGAAGCTTTCTTT.

The rearrangement links TRBV20-1 to TRBJ1-3; D is undetermined. The CDR3 consists of 14 residues. Trimming cost V 0 bases and J 0 bases, with 6 bases left between them. Germline CDR1 DFQATT, CDR2 SNEGSKA (reference sequence). The CDR3 region is CSARDFDSGNTIYF. The CDR3 DNA sequence: TGCAGTGCTAGAGACTTCGACTCTGGAAACACCATATATTTT.

In this sample, this clonotype is large. This rearrangement joins TRBV19 to TRBJ2-3; no firm D call. The germline V gene encodes CDR1 LNHDA and CDR2 SQIVND (reference sequence). Deletions cut 3 bases from V and 0 bases from J, with 13 bases between. This CDR3 contains 16 residues. The CDR3 DNA is TGTGCCAGTAGTATTGGGGTGGTAGCTAGCACAGATACGCAGTATTTT. Amino acid sequence: CASSIGVVASTDTQYF.

This clonotype is medium-sized (0.01 to 0.1%) by share. The V gene is TRBV2, the J gene TRBJ2-2; maybe TRBD1 (6 bases). The CDR3 spans 15 residues. Trimming took 6 bases from V and 4 from J, leaving 15 bases between them. Germline V lookup: CDR1 SNHLY, CDR2 FYNNEI. The CDR3: CASRDQPGATGELFF. CDR3 DNA: TGTGCCAGCAGGGATCAGCCAGGGGCCACCGGGGAGCTGTTTTTT.

This clonotype is labeled large. CDR3 nucleotide sequence: TGTGCCAGTAGTCCAGCGGGGGAGATGAATGCCGGGGAGCTGTTTTTT. This gives the protein CASSPAGEMNAGELFF. The chain joins TRBV19 to TRBJ2-2; 8 bases map to TRBD2. The CDR3 has 16 residues. The germline V gene encodes CDR1 LNHDA and CDR2 SQIVND (reference sequence). With 5 bases clipped from V and 6 bases from J, the junction kept 11 bases outside the gene matches.

Within the sample, this clonotype is large. The CDR3 sequence is CASSNVERHTGELFF. DNA of the CDR3: TGTGCCAGTAGTAATGTCGAGCGACACACCGGGGAGCTGTTTTTT. The V gene is TRBV19, the J gene TRBJ2-2, with no clear D. Trimming stripped 4 bases from V and 3 bases from J, with 12 bases between. This CDR3 has 15 amino acids. Germline V gene data show CDR1 as LNHDA and CDR2 as SQIVND (reference sequence). Complete variable domain (other parts from reference TRBV19 and TRBJ2-2): DGGITQSPKYLFRKEGQNVTLSCEQNLNHDAMYWYRQDPGQGLRLIYYSQIVNDFQKGDIAEGYSVSREKKESFPLTVTSAQKNPTAFYLCASSNVERHTGELFFGEGSRLTVL.

This clonotype rates as medium-sized. This chain connects TRBV18 to TRBJ2-7; TRBD1 aligns across 7 bases. The V gene end was trimmed by 1 base and the J gene end by 2 bases; junction bases not matched to a gene: 5. CDR1 is KGHSH, CDR2 LQKENI, per germline. CDR3 length: 15 amino acids. In DNA form, the CDR3 reads TGTGCCAGCTCACCACGGACAGGACCCACCTACGAGCAGTACTTC. Amino acids: CASSPRTGPTYEQYF.

By share of the sample, this clonotype is hyperexpanded (1% or more). The V and J genes are TRBV20-1 and TRBJ2-5; TRBD2 matches 15 bases. V shed 4 bases and J 3 bases; nucleotides not matched to a gene: 21. Germline V lookup: CDR1 DFQATT, CDR2 SNEGSKA (reference sequence). This CDR3 is built from 21 residues. The CDR3 loop reads CSATGLAGGLREFKMEETQYF. CDR3 coding DNA: TGCAGTGCTACGGGACTAGCGGGGGGATTACGCGAGTTCAAAATGGAAGAGACCCAGTACTTC.

Relative to its sample, this clonotype is medium-sized. This chain uses TRBV5-6 with TRBJ2-5; D is perhaps TRBD1 (5 bases). The V end lost 1 base, the J end lost 0 bases, and 16 bases lay between the germline ends. This CDR3 region has 17 residues. Germline V gives CDR1 SGHDT, CDR2 YYEEEE. DNA for the CDR3: TGTGCCAGCAGCTTGTTAGAGTCAGGGCGAAACCAAGAGACCCAGTACTTC. It is translated as CASSLLESGRNQETQYF.

Only a few counts were recorded for this clonotype. The CDR3 DNA reads as TGTGCCAGTAGTAATTCCTACGAGCAGTACTTC. Protein product: CASSNSYEQYF. This chain uses TRBV19 with TRBJ2-7, with unresolved D. Per germline, CDR1 LNHDA and CDR2 SQIVND (reference sequence). V lost 4 bases and J lost 1, with 2 bases in between. The CDR3 loop spans 11 amino acids.

In its sample, this clonotype was seen a few times. V and J are TRBV12-3 or TRBV12-4 and TRBJ2-7; 8 nucleotides align to TRBD1. The V segment lost 5 bases and the J segment 1 base; nucleotides outside the gene matches: 10. This CDR3 is 16 amino acids long. In DNA, the CDR3 is TGTGCCAGCAGTGGGGACCGGGACAGGCATTCCTACGAGCAGTACTTC. Translation: CASSGDRDRHSYEQYF.

The CDR3 DNA reads as TGTGCCAGCAGAGGACAGCAAGAGACCCAGTACTTC. Translated, it gives CASRGQQETQYF. This chain uses TRBV27 with TRBJ2-5; weak D call: TRBD1 (6 bases). V dropped 6 bases and J dropped 2 bases, with 7 bases sitting between them. The germline gives CDR1 MNHEY, CDR2 SMNVEV (reference sequence). This CDR3 has 12 amino acids.